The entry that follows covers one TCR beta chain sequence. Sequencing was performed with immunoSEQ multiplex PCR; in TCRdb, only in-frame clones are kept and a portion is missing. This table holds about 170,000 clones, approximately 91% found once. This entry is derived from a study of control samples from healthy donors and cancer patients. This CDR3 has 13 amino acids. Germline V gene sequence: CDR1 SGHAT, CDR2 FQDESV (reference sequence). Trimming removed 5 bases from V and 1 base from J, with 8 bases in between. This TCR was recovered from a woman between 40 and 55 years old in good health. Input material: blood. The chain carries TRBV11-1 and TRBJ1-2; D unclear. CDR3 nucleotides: TGTGCCAGCAGCCCGGGTTATAACTATGGCTACACCTTC. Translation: CASSPGYNYGYTF.